The rows below give T cell receptor beta chains drawn from one sample of a study of shared clonotypes between healthy human individuals. Using immunoSEQ multiplex PCR, the repertoire was profiled, and TCRdb retains in-frame clones only, with some absent. The sample comprises about 2.1 million clones, roughly 91% of which are singletons, and around 1.7% rests with the top ten. Input material: naive CD8+ T cells from PBMCs. These receptors were taken from a man aged 18-30 years in good health. Some clones in this sample may be carry-over from other donors' samples. The conserved cysteine and the conserved F or W are not part of the CDR3 here. The size field is filled for only some rows; it gives once, few, many or a size class.

>NA|TRBV21-1
ASSKGRDIKHYEQY
>NA|TRBV18
ASSPSMGGQPQH
>NA|TRBV6-5
ASSYSRLGGYEQY
>NA|TRBV7-8
ASRVGDRGFTGELF
>NA|TRBV7-3
ASSLGRGNLYEQY
>NA|TRBV7-2
ASSQNAGANWYSNQPQH
>NA|TRBV6-5
ASSSQSPQH
>NA|TRBV27
ASSGYAAYEQY
>NA|TRBV10-1
ASSESVGQGFDEQY
>NA|TRBV4-3
ASSQDTSHGGYEQY
>NA|TRBV6-5
ASSSTGNTEAF
>NA|TRBV29-1
SVTTTGSRSYEQY
>few|TRBV28
ATKRLAGRTEAF
>NA|TRBV14
ASSQGLAATEQF
>NA|TRBV21-1
ASSNPPRSTDTQY
>once|TRBV30
AWSVLAGYEQY
>NA|TRBV7-9
ASSWTRYEQY
>once|TRBV11-2
ASSLVSGSFYEQY
>once|TRBV9
ASSGGQLNQPQH
>NA|TRBV5-5
ASRLDRDNEKLF
>NA|TRBV5-1
ASSPSDRASSYEQY
>NA|TRBV7-9
ASSSGTGWNNEQF
>NA|TRBV30
AWSVARGPFYEQY
>NA|TRBV27
ASTSPGQPNYGYT
>NA|TRBV7-2
ASSPRDSEQF
>once|TRBV19
ASSRQGVGTFGGMYNEQF
>NA|TRBV7-6
ASSPSGPNTEAF
>NA|TRBV9
ASSVEWILGNEQF